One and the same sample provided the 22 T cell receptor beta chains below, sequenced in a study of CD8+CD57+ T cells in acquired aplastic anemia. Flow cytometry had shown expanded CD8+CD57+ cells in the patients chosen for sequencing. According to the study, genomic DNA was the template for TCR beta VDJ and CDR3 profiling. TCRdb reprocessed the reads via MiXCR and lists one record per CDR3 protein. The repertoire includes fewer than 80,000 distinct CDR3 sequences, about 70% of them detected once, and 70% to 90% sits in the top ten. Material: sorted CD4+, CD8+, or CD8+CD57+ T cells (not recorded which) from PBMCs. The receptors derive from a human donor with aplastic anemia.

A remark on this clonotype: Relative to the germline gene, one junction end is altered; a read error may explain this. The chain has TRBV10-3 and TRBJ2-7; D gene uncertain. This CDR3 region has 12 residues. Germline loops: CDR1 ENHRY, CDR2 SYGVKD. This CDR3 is CASSETIYEQYF. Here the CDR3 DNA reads TGTGCCAGCAGTGAGACCATTTACGAGCAGTACTTC.

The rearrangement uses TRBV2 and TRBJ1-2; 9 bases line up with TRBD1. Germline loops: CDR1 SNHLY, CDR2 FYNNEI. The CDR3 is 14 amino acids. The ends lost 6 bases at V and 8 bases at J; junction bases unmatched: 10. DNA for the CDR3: TGTGCCAGCAGAGCCCCGGGACAGGGAAACGGCTACACCTTC. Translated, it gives CASRAPGQGNGYTF.

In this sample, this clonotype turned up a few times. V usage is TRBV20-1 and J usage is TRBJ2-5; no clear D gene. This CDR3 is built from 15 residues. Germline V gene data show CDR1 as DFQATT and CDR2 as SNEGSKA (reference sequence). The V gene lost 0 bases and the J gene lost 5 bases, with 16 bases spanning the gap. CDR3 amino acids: CSARDPRDTVETQYF. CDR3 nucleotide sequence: TGCAGTGCTAGAGATCCAAGGGATACAGTGGAGACCCAGTACTTC.

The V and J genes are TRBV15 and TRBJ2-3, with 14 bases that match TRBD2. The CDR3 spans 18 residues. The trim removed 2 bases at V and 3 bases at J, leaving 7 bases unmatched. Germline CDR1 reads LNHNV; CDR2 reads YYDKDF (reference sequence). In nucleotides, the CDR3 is TGTGCCACCAGCAGACAACCCAGGACTAGCGGGAGGACAGATACGCAGTATTTT. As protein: CATSRQPRTSGRTDTQYF.

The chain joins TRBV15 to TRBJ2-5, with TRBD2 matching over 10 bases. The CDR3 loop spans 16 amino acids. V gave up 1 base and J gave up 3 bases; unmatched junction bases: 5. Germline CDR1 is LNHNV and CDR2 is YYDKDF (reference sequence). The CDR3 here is CATSRGPLAGEETQYF. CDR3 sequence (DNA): TGTGCCACCAGCAGAGGTCCTCTAGCGGGGGAAGAGACCCAGTACTTC.

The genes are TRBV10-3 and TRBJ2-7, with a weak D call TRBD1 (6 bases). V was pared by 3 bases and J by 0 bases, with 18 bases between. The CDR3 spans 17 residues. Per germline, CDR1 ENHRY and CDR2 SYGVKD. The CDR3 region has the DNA TGTGCCATCAGTGATCTAGCAGGGGCCGATAGCTCCTACGAGCAGTACTTC. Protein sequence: CAISDLAGADSSYEQYF.

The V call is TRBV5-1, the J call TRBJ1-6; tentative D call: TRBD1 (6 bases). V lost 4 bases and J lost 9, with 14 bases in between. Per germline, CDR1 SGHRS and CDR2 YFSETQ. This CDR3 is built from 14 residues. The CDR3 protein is CASSLTEGGSPLHF. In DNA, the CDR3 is TGCGCCAGCAGCCTGACCGAAGGGGGTTCACCCCTCCACTTT. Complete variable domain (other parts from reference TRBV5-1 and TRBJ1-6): KAGVTQTPRYLIKTRGQQVTLSCSPISGHRSVSWYQQTPGQGLQFLFEYFSETQRNKGNFPGRFSGRQFSNSRSEMNVSTLELGDSALYLCASSLTEGGSPLHFGNGTRLTVT.

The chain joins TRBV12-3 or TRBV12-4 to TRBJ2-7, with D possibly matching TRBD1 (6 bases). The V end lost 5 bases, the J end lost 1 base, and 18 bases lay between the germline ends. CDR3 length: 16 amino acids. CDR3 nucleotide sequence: TGTGCCAGCAGTCCCGCTGGGGCAGGGGAATCCTACGAGCAGTACTTC. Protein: CASSPAGAGESYEQYF.

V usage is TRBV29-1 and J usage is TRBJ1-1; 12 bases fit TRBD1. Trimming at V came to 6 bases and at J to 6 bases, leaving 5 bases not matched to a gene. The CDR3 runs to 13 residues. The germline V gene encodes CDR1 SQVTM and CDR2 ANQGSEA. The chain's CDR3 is CSVAGQGAPEAFF. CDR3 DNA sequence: TGCAGCGTGGCGGGACAGGGGGCACCTGAAGCTTTCTTT.

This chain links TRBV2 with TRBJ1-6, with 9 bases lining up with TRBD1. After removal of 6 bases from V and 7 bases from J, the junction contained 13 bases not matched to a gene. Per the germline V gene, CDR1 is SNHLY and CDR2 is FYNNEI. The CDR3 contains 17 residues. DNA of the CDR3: TGTGCCAGCAGATCGTACAGGGGGCGCAGGGGGAATTCACCCCTCCACTTT. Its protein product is CASRSYRGRRGNSPLHF.

The CDR3 reads CASSAVVNTEAFF. The DNA for the CDR3 is TGTGCCAGCAGCGCGGTAGTGAACACTGAAGCTTTCTTT. The chain employs TRBV2 and TRBJ1-1, with D unclear. Germline V gene lookup returns CDR1 SNHLY and CDR2 FYNNEI. This CDR3 has 13 amino acids. Trimming cost V 6 bases and J 0 bases, with 8 bases left between them.

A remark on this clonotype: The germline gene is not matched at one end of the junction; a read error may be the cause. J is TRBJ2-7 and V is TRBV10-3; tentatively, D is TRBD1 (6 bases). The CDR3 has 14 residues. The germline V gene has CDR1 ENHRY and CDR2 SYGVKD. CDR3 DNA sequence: TGTGCCAGCAGTTACGGGGTCAGGGGCTACGAGCAGTACTTC. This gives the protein CASSYGVRGYEQYF.

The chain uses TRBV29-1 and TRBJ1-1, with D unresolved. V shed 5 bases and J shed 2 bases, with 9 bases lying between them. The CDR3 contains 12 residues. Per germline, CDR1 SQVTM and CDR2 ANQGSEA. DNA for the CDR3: TGCAGCGTTCTTACAGATAACACTGAAGCTTTCTTT. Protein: CSVLTDNTEAFF.

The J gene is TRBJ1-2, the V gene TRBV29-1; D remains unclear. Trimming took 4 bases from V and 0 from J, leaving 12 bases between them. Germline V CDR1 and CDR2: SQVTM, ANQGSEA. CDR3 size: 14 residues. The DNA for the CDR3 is TGCAGCGTTGTAGAGTCGGGAACTAACTATGGCTACACCTTC. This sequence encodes CSVVESGTNYGYTF.

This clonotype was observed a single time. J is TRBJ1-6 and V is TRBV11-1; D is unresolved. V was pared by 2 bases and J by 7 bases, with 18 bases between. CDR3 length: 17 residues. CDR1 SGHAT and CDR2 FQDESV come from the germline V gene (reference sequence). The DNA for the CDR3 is TGTGCCAGCAGCTTACTAGCAAGGGTCAGGATCAATTCACCCCTCCACTTT. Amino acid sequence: CASSLLARVRINSPLHF.

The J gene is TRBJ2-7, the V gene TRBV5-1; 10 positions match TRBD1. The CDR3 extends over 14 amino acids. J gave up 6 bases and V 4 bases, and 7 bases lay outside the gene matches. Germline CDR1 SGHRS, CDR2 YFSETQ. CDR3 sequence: CASSRPGQGSEQYF. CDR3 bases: TGCGCCAGCAGCCGGCCGGGACAGGGGAGCGAGCAGTACTTC.

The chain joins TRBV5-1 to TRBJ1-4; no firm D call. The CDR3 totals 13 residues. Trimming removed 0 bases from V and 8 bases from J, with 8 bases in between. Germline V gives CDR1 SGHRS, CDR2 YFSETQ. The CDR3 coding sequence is TGCGCCAGCAGCTTGGGACCGGACGAAAAACTGTTTTTT. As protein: CASSLGPDEKLFF.

CDR3 sequence reads: CSVEQLSSYEQYF. The CDR3 region has the DNA TGCAGCGTTGAACAGTTAAGCTCCTACGAGCAGTACTTC. The chain links TRBV29-1 to TRBJ2-7; D is unclear. V gave up 2 bases and J gave up 0 bases, with 8 bases separating them. CDR3 length equals 13 residues. The V gene's germline CDR1 is SQVTM and CDR2 ANQGSEA.

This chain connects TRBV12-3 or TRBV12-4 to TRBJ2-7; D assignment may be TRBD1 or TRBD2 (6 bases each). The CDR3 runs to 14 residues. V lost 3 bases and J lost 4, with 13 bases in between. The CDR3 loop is CASSFIGGKYEQYF. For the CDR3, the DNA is TGTGCCAGCAGTTTCATAGGGGGGAAGTACGAGCAGTACTTC.

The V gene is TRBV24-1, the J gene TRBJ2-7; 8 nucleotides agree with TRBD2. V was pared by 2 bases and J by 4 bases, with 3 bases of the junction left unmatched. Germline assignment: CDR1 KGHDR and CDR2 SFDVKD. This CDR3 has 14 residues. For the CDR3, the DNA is TGTGCCACCAGTGATTCTCTAGCGGGTTACGAGCAGTACTTC. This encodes CATSDSLAGYEQYF.

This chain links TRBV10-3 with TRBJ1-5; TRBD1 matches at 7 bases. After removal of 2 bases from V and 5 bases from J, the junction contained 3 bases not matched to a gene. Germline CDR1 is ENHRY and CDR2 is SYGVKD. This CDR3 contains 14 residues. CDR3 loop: CAISERQGDQPQHF. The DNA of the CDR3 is TGTGCCATCAGTGAGAGACAGGGAGATCAGCCCCAGCATTTT.

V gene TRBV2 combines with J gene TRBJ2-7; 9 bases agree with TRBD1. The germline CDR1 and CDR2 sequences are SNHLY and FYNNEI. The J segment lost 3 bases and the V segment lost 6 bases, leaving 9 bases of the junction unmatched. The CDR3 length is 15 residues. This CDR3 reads CASRETGTGFYEQYF. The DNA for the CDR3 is TGTGCCAGCAGAGAAACCGGGACAGGGTTCTACGAGCAGTACTTC. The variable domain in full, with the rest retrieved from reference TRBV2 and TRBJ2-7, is EPEVTQTPSHQVTQMGQEVILRCVPISNHLYFYWYRQILGQKVEFLVSFYNNEISEKSEIFDDQFSVERPDGSNFTLKIRSTKLEDSAMYFCASRETGTGFYEQYFGPGTRLTVT.